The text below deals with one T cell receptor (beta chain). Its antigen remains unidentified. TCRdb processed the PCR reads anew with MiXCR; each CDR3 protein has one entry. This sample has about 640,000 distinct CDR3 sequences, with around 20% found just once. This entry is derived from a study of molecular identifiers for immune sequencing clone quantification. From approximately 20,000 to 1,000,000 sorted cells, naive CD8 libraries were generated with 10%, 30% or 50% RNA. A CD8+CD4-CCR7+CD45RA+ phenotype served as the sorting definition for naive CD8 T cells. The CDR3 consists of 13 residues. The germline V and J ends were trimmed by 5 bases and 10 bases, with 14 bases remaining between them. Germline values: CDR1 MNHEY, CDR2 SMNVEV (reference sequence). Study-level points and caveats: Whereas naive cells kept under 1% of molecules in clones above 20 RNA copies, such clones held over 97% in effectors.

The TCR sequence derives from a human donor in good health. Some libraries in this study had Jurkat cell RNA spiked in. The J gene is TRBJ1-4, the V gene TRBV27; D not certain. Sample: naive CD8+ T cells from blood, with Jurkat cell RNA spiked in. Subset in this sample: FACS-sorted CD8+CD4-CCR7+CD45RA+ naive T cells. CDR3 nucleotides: TGTGCCAGCAGTGCCGGTTCGGTCGGAAAACTGTTTTTT. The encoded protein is CASSAGSVGKLFF.